A selection of T cell receptor beta chains follows, all from one sample in a study of response to subunit inactivated influenza vaccine. Via MiXCR, TCRdb re-called the RT-PCR reads, giving one row per CDR3 protein. Here the sample spans 400,000 to 550,000 distinct CDR3 sequences, about 25% being singletons. The sequences come from CD4+ T cells sorted from PBMCs, collected around 5 days after vaccination. These receptors originate from a man between 50 and 59 years old who received an inactivated influenza vaccine. Both conserved end residues are part of each CDR3. Fields, in order: clone size, J gene, D gene, V gene, CDR3 DNA, CDR3 protein. The D gene is left open where the match is weak. Clone size, where shown, is once, few, many, or a class for clones that have expanded.

few TRBJ2-2 - TRBV9 TGTGCCAGCAGACATGAGGAGGGCACCGGGGAGCTGTTTTTT CASRHEEGTGELFF
- TRBJ1-6 - TRBV28 TGTGCCAGCAGTACATTGGCCGTTCACCTCCACTTT CASSTLAVHLHF
few TRBJ2-3 - TRBV7-2 TGTGCCACCTCCCGAGCACATGGTACGCAGTATTTT CATSRAHGTQYF
- TRBJ2-4 - TRBV7-9 TGTGCCAGCTCCGCGGCGGGATCGAGCGACATTCAGTACTTC CASSAAGSSDIQYF
few TRBJ1-5 - TRBV28 TGTGCCAGCAGTACCAGAGGGACCAGGCTCTATAGCAATCAGCCCCAGCATTTT CASSTRGTRLYSNQPQHF
few TRBJ1-2 TRBD1 TRBV6-5 TGTGCCAGCAGTTCCCGAGGGGACAGGGCTTATGGCTACACCTTC CASSSRGDRAYGYTF
once TRBJ1-1 TRBD1 TRBV29-1 TGCAGCGGGCATTCAGGGGGCATCACTGAAGCTTTCTTT CSGHSGGITEAFF
- TRBJ2-4 - TRBV20-1 TGCAGTGCCACGGACACCGTTGAAAACATTCAGTACTTC CSATDTVENIQYF
- TRBJ2-7 TRBD2 TRBV20-1 TGCAGTGCTAGGGGGGGGAGCTCCTACGAGCAGTACTTC CSARGGSSYEQYF
few TRBJ2-7 TRBD2 TRBV20-1 TGCAGTGCGAAGCGGGAGTCCCCCTACGAGCAGTACTTC CSAKRESPYEQYF
- TRBJ2-7 - TRBV7-2 TGTGCCAGCAGCTTAGGGGTCCTCCCGGAGCAGTACTTC CASSLGVLPEQYF
- TRBJ2-4 - TRBV28 TGTGCCAGCACAACTGCCCCCTTTTTGCGGCCCGCGGAACACGTCATTCAGTACTTC CASTTAPFLRPAEHVIQYF
few TRBJ2-7 - TRBV5-1 TGCGCCAGCAGCACCTTGCGGGGCGGATACGAGCAGTACTTC CASSTLRGGYEQYF
- TRBJ1-1 - TRBV3-1 TGTGCCAGCAGCCAACAGGCGGACACTGAAGCTTTCTTT CASSQQADTEAFF
few TRBJ2-5 - TRBV29-1 TGCAGCGTTGAAAGACAGCGACGGGAGACCCAGTACTTC CSVERQRRETQYF
few TRBJ2-1 - TRBV15 TGTGCCACCAGCAGAGGTACCCCCTCCTACAATGAGCAGTTCTTC CATSRGTPSYNEQFF
- TRBJ2-2 TRBD2 TRBV5-5 TGTGCCAGCAGACAGGGACTAGCGGCCGTGATCACCGGGGAGCTGTTTTTT CASRQGLAAVITGELFF
- TRBJ2-3 - TRBV7-6 TGTGCCAGCAGCTCCGTGTGGAGGCGAGATACGCAGTATTTT CASSSVWRRDTQYF
few TRBJ2-1 TRBD2 TRBV4-2 TGTGCCAGCAGCCAAAGCGGGAGTCGGTATGAGCAGTTCTTC CASSQSGSRYEQFF
- TRBJ1-1 - TRBV6-1 TGTGCCAGCAGCGATGACCCGAACACTGAAGCTTTCTTT CASSDDPNTEAFF
- TRBJ2-7 - TRBV6-6 TGTGCCAGCAGTTACGGGACGGAGACCGAGCAGTACTTC CASSYGTETEQYF
- TRBJ2-2 TRBD2 TRBV7-2 TGTGCCAGCAGCCCTATAGCGGGATTGAACACCGGGGAGCTGTTTTTT CASSPIAGLNTGELFF
few TRBJ2-1 TRBD2 TRBV7-9 TGTGCCAGCAGCCCAAGGGGGCATAGCGGGAGTGGTGAGCAGTTCTTC CASSPRGHSGSGEQFF
few TRBJ1-1 - TRBV6-1 TGTGCCAGCAGCGGAATTAGCATGAACACTGAAGCTTTCTTT CASSGISMNTEAFF
few TRBJ2-7 TRBD1 TRBV4-1 TGCGCCAGCAGCCCAAGTTTACCGGGACAGGGGTGGGACGAGCAGTACTTC CASSPSLPGQGWDEQYF
- TRBJ2-1 TRBD2 TRBV20-1 TGCAGTGCTAGAGATCCCCGCGGGAGCTCCTACAATGAGCAGTTCTTC CSARDPRGSSYNEQFF
- TRBJ1-1 - TRBV18 TGTGCCAGCTCACCACCGTCGGGGCTGGCGACTGAAGCTTTCTTT CASSPPSGLATEAFF
few TRBJ2-7 - TRBV12-3/TRBV12-4 TGTGCCAGCAGTCCCGGCGTAATCTACGAGCAGTACTTC CASSPGVIYEQYF
few TRBJ2-7 TRBD2 TRBV29-1 TGCAGCGTCAGCGGACTAGCGGGGGGTTCCTACGAGCAGTACTTC CSVSGLAGGSYEQYF
- TRBJ2-7 TRBD1 TRBV7-9 TGTGCCAGCAGCATCGGACAGGGGGCGATCGAGCAGTACTTC CASSIGQGAIEQYF
- TRBJ2-4 TRBD2 TRBV20-1 TGCAGTGCTAGCAGAAGCGGGAGATCTGCCAAAAACATTCAGTACTTC CSASRSGRSAKNIQYF
few TRBJ1-6 - TRBV4-2 TGTGCCAGCAGCCAAGATTGGGTTTATAATTCACCCCTCCACTTT CASSQDWVYNSPLHF
few TRBJ2-7 TRBD1 TRBV27 TGTGCCAGCAGTCCTACCAGGGGGCCCTCTTCCGAGCAGTACTTC CASSPTRGPSSEQYF
few TRBJ2-7 - TRBV7-2 TGTGCCAGCAGCACAACCCAGCCCCGAGGGGGGCAGTACTTC CASSTTQPRGGQYF